This T cell receptor (beta chain) was obtained from a study of OX40 agonist ivuxolimab in advanced cancers. Study in general: Treatment of patients was with ivuxolimab, an agonistic anti-OX40 (CD134) antibody. Averaging roughly 60 years in age, with a range of roughly 20 to 80, the cohort was about 86% male. Study findings and constraints: Average numbers of expanded clones were greater in CD8+ T cells than in CD4+.

Germline V gene lookup returns CDR1 LNHDA and CDR2 SQIVND (reference sequence). The V end was cut by 4 bases, the J end by 8 bases, with 12 bases between. This CDR3 is built from 13 residues. Sequenced by immunoSEQ multiplex PCR; TCRdb stores in-frame clones only, minus some. The sample carries 70,000 to 85,000 clones, around nine tenths recorded once. Notes on this clone: Its specificity is unknown.

Sample: CD4+ or CD8+ T cells sorted from blood, taken in a trial of the OX40 agonist ivuxolimab. The TCR originated in an adult with an advanced solid tumor such as melanoma, head and neck, liver or kidney cancer. V and J are TRBV19 and TRBJ2-1; D gene ambiguous. CDR3 amino acids: CASSTYHEDEQFF. The CDR3 nucleotides are TGTGCCAGTAGTACCTATCATGAGGATGAGCAGTTCTTC.